A selection of T cell receptor beta chains follows, all from one sample in a study of beta chain features in type 1 diabetes. Libraries were prepared by immunoSEQ multiplex PCR; TCRdb keeps only in-frame clonotypes and omits some of them. The table has some 500,000 clones, 10% to 12% seen once. The sequenced sample consisted of naive CD4+ T cells from blood. The source is a woman aged 18-30 years in good health. CDR3s leave out the opening cysteine and the closing phenylalanine or tryptophan. The order of the fields is D gene, V gene, J gene, clone size, CDR3 protein. D genes are given only for firm matches. Expanded clones are given a class, and other clones once, few, many or no size at all.

>.|TRBV14|TRBJ2-5|few
ASSQGGGVETQY
>TRBD1|TRBV7-2|TRBJ2-5|few
ASTRRPPQQGETQY
>.|TRBV29-1|TRBJ1-2|few
SVESMHYGYT
>.|TRBV6-6|TRBJ2-3|few
ASSPGSVGPDTQY
>.|TRBV28|TRBJ2-2|few
ASSPLGPRPTGELF
>TRBD2|TRBV19|TRBJ2-3|.
ASSPKGLAGGPSTDTQY
>TRBD1|TRBV30|TRBJ1-5|few
AWTFWRDSFNQPQH
>.|TRBV29-1|TRBJ2-1|few
SVEVQGILGSYNEQF
>TRBD1|TRBV5-1|TRBJ2-4|.
ASSQLTGTGNIQY
>TRBD1|TRBV18|TRBJ2-3|.
ASSRTGGTDTQY
>.|TRBV2|TRBJ1-2|few
ASSETAYGYT
>TRBD1|TRBV30|TRBJ1-5|.
AWQGQGVQPQH
>.|TRBV7-9|TRBJ2-3|.
ASRRTDTSTDTQY
>.|TRBV5-8|TRBJ1-2|few
ASSLPRPYGYT
>.|TRBV13|TRBJ2-3|.
ASSLLGGRGFTDTQY
>.|TRBV7-9|TRBJ2-4|.
ASSRPQGAKNIQY
>.|TRBV5-1|TRBJ2-1|.
ASSCSAGQTYNEQF
>.|TRBV7-9|TRBJ1-2|.
ASSHQGPGYGYT
>TRBD1|TRBV7-9|TRBJ1-1|few
ASESGTANTEAF
>TRBD1|TRBV29-1|TRBJ2-2|.
SAQGQGRTGELF
>TRBD1|TRBV2|TRBJ2-2|.
ASSEVSGGTGELF
>TRBD1|TRBV5-8|TRBJ1-6|once
ASSQIQGLPNSPLH
>TRBD1|TRBV6-5|TRBJ1-5|few
ASSRDRGNQPQH
>TRBD2|TRBV9|TRBJ2-3|few
ASSGWASGPSTDTQY
>.|TRBV20-1|TRBJ1-1|few
SAVPGEGAF
>TRBD1|TRBV6-6|TRBJ1-6|.
ASRPRGRRDDSPLH
>TRBD2|TRBV5-1|TRBJ2-7|few
ASSPGTIYEQY
>TRBD1|TRBV19|TRBJ2-1|.
ASSMLASGTGHYNEQF
>TRBD1|TRBV7-3|TRBJ2-3|few
ASSSGDRDTDTQY